This paragraph covers one TCR beta chain sequence. Its binding antigen is unknown. No much larger clonotype is one base removed from it; base qualities were not supplied. The receptor library was made with PCR. The run used an Illumina HiSeq 2500. TCR libraries were prepared with molecular barcoding, using unique molecular identifiers to normalize TCRbeta repertoire quantification. TCRdb took the public reads, trimmed them with fastp at Q25, ran MiXCR for clone calling and kept in-frame beta chains. Identical CDR3 protein sequences are pooled into one entry, listed with their most common genes and DNA. Counted in this sample were 420,000 or so distinct CDR3 sequences; roughly a tenth of them appeared once. Roughly 5.1% of the sample is taken by the ten largest. This entry belongs to a study of T-cell reconstitution after alpha-beta-depleted transplantation in children listed by TCRdb under 2016. Background for the entire study: T-cell immune reconstitution after TCRalphabeta/CD19-depleted allogeneic hematopoietic cell transplantation in children was quantitatively tracked in the study by means of TCR repertoire profiling.

Inclusive of the bounding cysteine and phenylalanine, the CDR3 is 12 residues long. Solely the CDR3 DNA is kept, with 36 bases framed from the first base. V is shortened by 1 base, J by 3 bases, and the region joining them spans 4 bases. In the germline V gene, CDR1 corresponds to KGHSH and CDR2 to LQKENI. The V and J genes are TRBV18 and TRBJ2-7; the D gene identity is not certain. This sample comprised PBMCs from the stem cell graft donor, obtained from the stem cell graft. The source is a human donor who donated a stem cell graft to a child with acute myeloid leukemia. The CDR3 protein: CASSPLDYEQYF. The nucleotide sequence reads TGTGCCAGCTCACCACTCGACTACGAGCAGTACTTC.